The rows below give T cell receptor beta chains drawn from one sample of a study of beta chain features in type 1 diabetes. Profiling relied on immunoSEQ multiplex PCR, and the TCRdb table lists in-frame clones only, not all of them. The sample consists of under 350,000 clones, approximately 25% of them appearing once. The sample taken for sequencing was naive CD4+ T cells from blood. Receptors were obtained from a woman aged 25 to 45 with type 1 diabetes. Both conserved end residues are part of each CDR3. D genes are given only for firm matches. Clone size, where shown, is once, few, many, or a class for clones that have expanded.

>TRBV18|.|few|TRBJ2-3
TGTGCCAGCTCACCCTCTAGCACAGATACGCAGTATTTT
CASSPSSTDTQYF
>TRBV5-1|TRBD2|.|TRBJ2-1
TGCGCCAGCAGCTGGCCTCGGGGGACTAGCGGGAGGGCCAATGAGCAGTTCTTC
CASSWPRGTSGRANEQFF
>TRBV4-2|.|.|TRBJ2-1
TGTGCCAGCAGCCAAGTTTCGACTAGACTAACTTACAATGAGCAGTTCTTC
CASSQVSTRLTYNEQFF
>TRBV6-6|.|.|TRBJ2-7
TGTGCCAGCAGTGCCGGGACTGACTCCTACGAGCAGTACTTC
CASSAGTDSYEQYF
>TRBV4-1|.|few|TRBJ1-5
TGCGCCAGCAGCCTGACACAGGGAAACAATCAGCCCCAGCATTTT
CASSLTQGNNQPQHF
>TRBV9|TRBD1|few|TRBJ2-5
TGTGCCAGCAGCGTAGGTGAACAGGGGGGTGTCCAAGAGACCCAGTACTTC
CASSVGEQGGVQETQYF
>TRBV2|.|few|TRBJ1-2
TGTGCCAGCAGATACAGGGACCCTAGCTATGGCTACACCTTC
CASRYRDPSYGYTF
>TRBV5-1|TRBD2|.|TRBJ2-3
TGCGCCAGCAGCTTGGTTCTAGCGGGAGGGCCAGATACGCAGTATTTT
CASSLVLAGGPDTQYF
>TRBV2|TRBD2|.|TRBJ2-7
TGTGCCAGCAGGAGGGAGGGCCTCTACGAGCAGTACTTC
CASRREGLYEQYF
>TRBV5-1|.|.|TRBJ2-1
TGCGCCAGCAGCACCGGAGTTGAGCAGTTCTTC
CASSTGVEQFF
>TRBV11-2|.|few|TRBJ2-2
TGTGCCAGCAGCGTAGGGACAACGAACACCGGGGAGCTGTTTTTT
CASSVGTTNTGELFF
>TRBV11-2|TRBD2|few|TRBJ2-1
TGTGCCAGCACCCCACTAGCGGGAGGGCCCAGTGAGCAGTTCTTC
CASTPLAGGPSEQFF
>TRBV29-1|.|.|TRBJ1-1
TGCAGCGTCCGGGATAATCCCAACATGAACACTGAAGCTTTCTTT
CSVRDNPNMNTEAFF
>TRBV7-8|.|.|TRBJ1-1
TGTGCCAGCAGCCCCCAACAGGGAGGGGACACTGAAGCTTTCTTT
CASSPQQGGDTEAFF
>TRBV7-8|.|few|TRBJ2-7
TGTGCCAGCACTTCCCTATCCGAGCAGTACTTC
CASTSLSEQYF